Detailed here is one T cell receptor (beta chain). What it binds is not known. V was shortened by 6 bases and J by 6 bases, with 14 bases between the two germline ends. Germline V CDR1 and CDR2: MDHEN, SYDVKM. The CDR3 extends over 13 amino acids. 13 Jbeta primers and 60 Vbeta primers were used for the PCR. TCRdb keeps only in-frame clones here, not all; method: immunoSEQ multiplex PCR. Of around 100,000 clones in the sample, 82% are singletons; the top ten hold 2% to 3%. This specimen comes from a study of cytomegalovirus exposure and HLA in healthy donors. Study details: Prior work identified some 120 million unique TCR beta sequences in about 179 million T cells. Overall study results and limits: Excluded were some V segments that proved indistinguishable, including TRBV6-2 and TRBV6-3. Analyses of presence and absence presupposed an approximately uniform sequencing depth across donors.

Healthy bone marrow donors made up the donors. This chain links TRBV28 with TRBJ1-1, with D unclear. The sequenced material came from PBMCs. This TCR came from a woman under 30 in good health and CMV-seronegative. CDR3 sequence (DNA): TGTGCCAGCAGAGATCACCCCCCGGCTGAAGCTTTCTTT. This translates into CASRDHPPAEAFF.